This T cell receptor beta chain appears in the sequencing data of a study of identical twins. Findings of the study overall: Modelling underestimated the level of out-of-frame TCR alpha sharing observed in monozygotic twins. Excess twin sharing in beta out-of-frame sequences was weaker.

Comments on this clonotype: Its specificity is not known. A much larger clone sits a single nucleotide away, making a read error possible.

TCRdb processed the 5' RACE reads anew with MiXCR; each CDR3 protein has one entry. The sample consists of roughly 350,000 distinct CDR3 sequences, approximately 10% of them appearing once. Trimming took off 5 bases at V and 6 bases at J, with 17 bases between the two ends. The CDR3 totals 14 residues. This clonotype was obtained from a woman aged 45 to 65 in good health. This rearrangement joins TRBV12-3 or TRBV12-4 to TRBJ2-7; no firm D call. Sequenced material: naive T cells sorted from blood. The CDR3 sequence: CASSPRVLECEQYV. CDR3 nucleotides: TGTGCCAGCAGTCCCCGGGTTCTCGAGTGCGAGCAGTACGTC.